Following are 7 T cell receptor beta chains from one sample sequenced in a study of blood T cell repertoires in COVID-19 (dated by TCRdb to about 2020). The library relied on the immunoSEQ multiplex PCR assay. TCRdb limited this immuneACCESS table to in-frame rearrangements with V and J called. A share of clones is missing; checked studies link under half to unresolved V genes, and the rest is unexplained. A total of around 150,000 clones appear in this sample, around 87% of them only once. The top ten constitute roughly 4.5% of the sample. Sequenced: peripheral blood. The receptors stem from a woman aged 55-70 years with active or convalescent COVID-19.

The CDR3: CASRDRDTNEKLFF. The CDR3 bases are TGTGCCAGCAGGGACCGGGACACCAATGAAAAACTGTTTTTT. This chain links TRBV6-5 with TRBJ1-4; TRBD1 might be the D (6 bases). Germline-derived CDR1 and CDR2 are MNHEY and SVGAGI. CDR3 size: 14 residues. V lost 6 bases to trimming and J lost 5 bases, with 13 bases between them.

The chain combines TRBV5-6 with TRBJ2-2; D gene unclear. The germline V gene encodes CDR1 SGHDT and CDR2 YYEEEE. This CDR3 is built from 11 residues. The V end was cut by 7 bases, the J end by 4 bases, with 5 bases between. The CDR3 nucleotides are TGTGCCAGCGGGCTCACCGGGGAGCTGTTTTTT. Its protein is CASGLTGELFF.

This sequence joins TRBV10-3 and TRBJ1-1; D is perhaps TRBD1 (6 bases). Germline V CDR1 and CDR2: ENHRY, SYGVKD. The CDR3 totals 13 residues. Trimming removed 2 bases at V and 13 bases at J, with 17 bases between. This CDR3 reads CAISENGGAEGFF. CDR3 sequence (DNA): TGTGCCATCAGTGAGAATGGGGGGGCGGAGGGTTTCTTT.

This clone was seen only once. The CDR3 nucleotides are TGTGCCAGCAGTCCCCACCTAAGCGGGGGGGAAGAGACCCAGTACTTC. Translating it yields CASSPHLSGGEETQYF. The chain has TRBV25-1 and TRBJ2-5, with 10 bases lining up with TRBD2. This CDR3 has 16 residues. Germline V gene lookup returns CDR1 MGHDK and CDR2 SYGVNS. V shed 5 bases and J 3 bases; nucleotides not matched to a gene: 9. Based on the CDR3 plus reference TRBV25-1 and TRBJ2-5, the full variable domain is EADIYQTPRYLVIGTGKKITLECSQTMGHDKMYWYQQDPGMELHLIHYSYGVNSTEKGDLSSESTVSRIRTEHFPLTLESARPSHTSQYLCASSPHLSGGEETQYFGPGTRLLVL.

The V and J genes are TRBV27 and TRBJ2-1; no clear D gene. The CDR3 sequence is 12 residues long. Per the germline V gene, CDR1 is MNHEY and CDR2 is SMNVEV (reference sequence). Trimming left V 3 bases short and J 9 bases short, with 9 bases between. CDR3 sequence reads: CASSFRFGEQFF. The CDR3 nucleotides are TGTGCCAGCAGTTTCAGGTTTGGTGAGCAGTTCTTC.

There are a few counts of this clone. The chain links TRBV9 to TRBJ1-5; D possibly corresponds to TRBD1 (6 bases). Trimming took 3 bases from V and 6 from J, leaving 10 bases between them. The CDR3 sequence is 13 residues long. Germline V gene sequence: CDR1 SGDLS, CDR2 YYNGEE. In nucleotides, the CDR3 is TGTGCCAGCAGCGCGGCAGGGGTTCAGCCCCAGCATTTT. It specifies CASSAAGVQPQHF.

V usage is TRBV9 and J usage is TRBJ2-7; 11 bases align to TRBD2. The trim removed 0 bases at V and 3 bases at J, leaving 5 bases unmatched. CDR3 length: 16 amino acids. Per germline, CDR1 SGDLS and CDR2 YYNGEE. CDR3 sequence reads: CASSVGNSGGDYEQYF. In DNA, the CDR3 is TGTGCCAGCAGCGTAGGTAATAGCGGGGGGGACTACGAGCAGTACTTC.